This T cell receptor beta chain was sequenced during a study of T cell responses to AZD1222 COVID-19 vaccine. Study results and caveats: Along spike, vaccine-associated CD4 TCRs were found throughout, with dominance at 160-218 and 743-854. Among spike-specific TCRs, nearly half reportedly target unmutated variant regions.

In regard to this clone: What it recognizes is unknown.

J lost 6 bases, V lost 8 bases, and 6 bases had no gene match. This CDR3 contains 12 residues. The V gene's germline CDR1 is MDHEN and CDR2 SYDVKM. Some clones are missing from TCRdb's copy, which holds only in-frame ones; the method was immunoSEQ multiplex PCR. The sample gives 100,000 to 150,000 clones, about nine tenths of which show up once; less than 9% is in the top ten. Specimen: peripheral blood, collected on day 0 of AZD1222 vaccination. This TCR was sampled from an adult in good health. V usage is TRBV28 and J usage is TRBJ2-7, with TRBD2 identical over 8 bases. Here the CDR3 reads CASGLARSEQYF. The CDR3 region has the DNA TGTGCCAGCGGACTAGCCCGAAGCGAGCAGTACTTC. The full variable domain, with the rest looked up from reference TRBV28 and TRBJ2-7, is DVKVTQSSRYLVKRTGEKVFLECVQDMDHENMFWYRQDPGLGLRLIYFSYDVKMKEKGDIPEGYSVSREKKERFSLILESASTNQTSMYLCASGLARSEQYFGPGTRLTVT.